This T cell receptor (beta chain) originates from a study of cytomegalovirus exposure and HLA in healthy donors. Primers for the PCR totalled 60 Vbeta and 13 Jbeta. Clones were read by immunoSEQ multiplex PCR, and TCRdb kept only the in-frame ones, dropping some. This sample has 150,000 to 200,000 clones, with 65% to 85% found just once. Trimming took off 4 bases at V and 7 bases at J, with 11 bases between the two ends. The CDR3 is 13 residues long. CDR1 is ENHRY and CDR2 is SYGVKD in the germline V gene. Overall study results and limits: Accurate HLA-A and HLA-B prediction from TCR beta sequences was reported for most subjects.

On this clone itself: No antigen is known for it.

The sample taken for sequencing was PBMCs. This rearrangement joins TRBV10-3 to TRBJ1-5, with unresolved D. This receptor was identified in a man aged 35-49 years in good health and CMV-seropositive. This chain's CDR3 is CAISGGERQPQHF. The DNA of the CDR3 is TGTGCCATCAGTGGCGGGGAGAGGCAGCCCCAGCATTTT.